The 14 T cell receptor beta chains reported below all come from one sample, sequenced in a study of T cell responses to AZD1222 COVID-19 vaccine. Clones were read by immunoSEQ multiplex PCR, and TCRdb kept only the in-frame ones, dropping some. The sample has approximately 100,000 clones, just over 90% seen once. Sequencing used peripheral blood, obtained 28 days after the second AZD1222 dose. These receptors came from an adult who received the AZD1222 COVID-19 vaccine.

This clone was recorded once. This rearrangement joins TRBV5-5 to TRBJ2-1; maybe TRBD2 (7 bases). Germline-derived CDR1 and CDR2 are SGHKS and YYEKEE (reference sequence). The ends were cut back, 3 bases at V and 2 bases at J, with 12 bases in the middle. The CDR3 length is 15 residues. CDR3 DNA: TGTGCCAGCAGCTCCCGGGGGGCAACCTACAATGAGCAGTTCTTC. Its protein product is CASSSRGATYNEQFF.

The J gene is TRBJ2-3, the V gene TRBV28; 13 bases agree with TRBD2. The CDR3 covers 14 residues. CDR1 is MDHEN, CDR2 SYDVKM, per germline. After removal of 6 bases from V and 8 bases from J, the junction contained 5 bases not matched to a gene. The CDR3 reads CASRTSGGRATQYF. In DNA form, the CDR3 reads TGTGCCAGCAGGACTAGCGGGGGGAGGGCTACGCAGTATTTT.

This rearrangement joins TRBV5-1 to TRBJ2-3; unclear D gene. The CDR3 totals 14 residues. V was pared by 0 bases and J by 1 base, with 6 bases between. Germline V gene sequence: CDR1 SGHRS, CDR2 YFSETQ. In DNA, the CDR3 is TGCGCCAGCAGCTTGGTAGAGGGCACAGATACGCAGTATTTT. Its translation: CASSLVEGTDTQYF. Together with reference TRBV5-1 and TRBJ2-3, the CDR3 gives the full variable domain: KAGVTQTPRYLIKTRGQQVTLSCSPISGHRSVSWYQQTPGQGLQFLFEYFSETQRNKGNFPGRFSGRQFSNSRSEMNVSTLELGDSALYLCASSLVEGTDTQYFGPGTRLTVL.

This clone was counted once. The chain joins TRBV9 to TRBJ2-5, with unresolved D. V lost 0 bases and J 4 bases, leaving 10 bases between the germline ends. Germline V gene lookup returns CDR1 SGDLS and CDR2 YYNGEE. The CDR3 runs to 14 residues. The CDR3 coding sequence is TGTGCCAGCAGCGTAGGAGTGTCCGGAGAGACCCAGTACTTC. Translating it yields CASSVGVSGETQYF.

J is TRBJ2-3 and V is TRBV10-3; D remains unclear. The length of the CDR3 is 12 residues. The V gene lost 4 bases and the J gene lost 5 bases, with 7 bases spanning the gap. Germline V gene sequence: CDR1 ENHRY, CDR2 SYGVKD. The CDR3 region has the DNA TGTGCCATCAGTGGAGCTGTAGATACGCAGTATTTT. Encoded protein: CAISGAVDTQYF.

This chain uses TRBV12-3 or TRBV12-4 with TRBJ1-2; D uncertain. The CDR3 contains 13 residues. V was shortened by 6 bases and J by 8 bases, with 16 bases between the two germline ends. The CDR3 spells CASSRTIMRGYTF. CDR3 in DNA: TGTGCCAGCAGCCGAACCATAATGCGGGGCTACACCTTC.

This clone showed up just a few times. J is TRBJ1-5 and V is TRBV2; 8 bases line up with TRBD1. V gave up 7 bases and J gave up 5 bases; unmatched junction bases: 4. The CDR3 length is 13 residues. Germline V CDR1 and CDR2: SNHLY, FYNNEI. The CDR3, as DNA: TGTGCCAGCAAGCTGACAGGGGATCAGCCCCAGCATTTT. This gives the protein CASKLTGDQPQHF.

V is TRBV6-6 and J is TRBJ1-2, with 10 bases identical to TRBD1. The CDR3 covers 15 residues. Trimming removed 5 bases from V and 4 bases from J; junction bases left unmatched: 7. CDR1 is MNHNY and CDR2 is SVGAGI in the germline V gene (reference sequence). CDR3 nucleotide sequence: TGTGCCAGCAGTCCGGGACAGGGGTCCCTCTATGGCTACACCTTC. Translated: CASSPGQGSLYGYTF.

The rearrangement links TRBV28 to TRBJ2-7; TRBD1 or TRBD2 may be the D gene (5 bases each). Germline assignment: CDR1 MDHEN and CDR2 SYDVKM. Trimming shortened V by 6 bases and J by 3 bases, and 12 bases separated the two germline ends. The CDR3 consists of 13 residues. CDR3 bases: TGTGCCAGCAGATCGGGACGGCTCTACGAGCAGTACTTC. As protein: CASRSGRLYEQYF.

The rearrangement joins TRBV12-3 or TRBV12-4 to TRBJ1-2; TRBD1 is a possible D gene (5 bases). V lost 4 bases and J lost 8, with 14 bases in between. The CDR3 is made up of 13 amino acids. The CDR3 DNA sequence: TGTGCCAGCAGTTCCCCGGGGGGACTGGGCTACACCTTC. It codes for CASSSPGGLGYTF.

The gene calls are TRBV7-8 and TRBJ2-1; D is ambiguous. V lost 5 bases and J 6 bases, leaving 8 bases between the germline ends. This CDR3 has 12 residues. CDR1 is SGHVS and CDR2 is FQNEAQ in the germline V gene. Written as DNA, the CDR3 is TGTGCCAGCAGCCCGACGGGCAATGAGCAGTTCTTC. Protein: CASSPTGNEQFF.

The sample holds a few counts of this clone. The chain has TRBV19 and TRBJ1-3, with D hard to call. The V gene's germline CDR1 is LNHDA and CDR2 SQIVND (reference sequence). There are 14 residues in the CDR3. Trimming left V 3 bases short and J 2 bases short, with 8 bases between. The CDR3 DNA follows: TGTGCCAGTAGTATTGGAGCGGCTGGAAACACCATATATTTT. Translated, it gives CASSIGAAGNTIYF.

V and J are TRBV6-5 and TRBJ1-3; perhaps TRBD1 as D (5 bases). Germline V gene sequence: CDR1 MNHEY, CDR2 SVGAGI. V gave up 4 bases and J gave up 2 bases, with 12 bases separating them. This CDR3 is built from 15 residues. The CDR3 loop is CASSWDSKAGNTIYF. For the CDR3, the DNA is TGTGCCAGCAGTTGGGACTCAAAGGCTGGAAACACCATATATTTT.

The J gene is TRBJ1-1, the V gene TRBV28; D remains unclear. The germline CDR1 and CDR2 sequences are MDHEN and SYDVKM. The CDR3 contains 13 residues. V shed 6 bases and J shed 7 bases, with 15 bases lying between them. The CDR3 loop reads CASSPPGRDEAFF. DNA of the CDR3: TGTGCCAGCAGCCCCCCCGGGAGGGATGAAGCTTTCTTT.